The clone carrying this TCR beta chain was found a few times. Antigen: not known. V lost 5 bases and J lost 4, with 9 bases in between. The CDR3 runs 13 residues. The germline V gene encodes CDR1 SEHNR and CDR2 FQNEAQ (reference sequence). Overall study results and limits: Larger-cohort validation covered only one TCR beta V-J rearrangement. In terms of TCR gene usage, tumor memory CD4+ T cells clustered together with blood and lymph node memory CD4+ cells, as well as with lymph node naive CD4+ cells.

After constant-region reverse-primer amplification, full-length variable regions underwent semi-nested PCR with Nested Universal Primer A. One entry per CDR3 protein results from TCRdb running MiXCR on the 5' RACE reads. This sample carries about 54,000 distinct CDR3 sequences, 17% of them seen once, and the ten largest clones take under 3%. The chain joins TRBV7-9 to TRBJ1-5; no firm D call. The TCR was taken from a female donor with breast cancer. The sample was naive CD4+ T cells sorted from blood. Regarding subset: naive CD4+ T cells, CD4+CD45RA+CD25-. Here the CDR3 reads CASSPLSNQPQHF. The CDR3 nucleotides are TGTGCCAGCAGCCCATTAAGTAATCAGCCCCAGCATTTT.